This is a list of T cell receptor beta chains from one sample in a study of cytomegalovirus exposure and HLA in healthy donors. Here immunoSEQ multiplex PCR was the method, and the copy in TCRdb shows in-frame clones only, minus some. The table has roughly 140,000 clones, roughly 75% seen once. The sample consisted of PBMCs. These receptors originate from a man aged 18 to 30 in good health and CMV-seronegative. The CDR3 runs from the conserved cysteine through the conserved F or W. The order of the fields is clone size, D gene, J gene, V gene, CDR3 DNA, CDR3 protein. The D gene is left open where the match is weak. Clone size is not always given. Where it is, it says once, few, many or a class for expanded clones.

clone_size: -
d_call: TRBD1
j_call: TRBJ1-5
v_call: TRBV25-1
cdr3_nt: TGTGCCAGCAGTGACGATGGGACAGGGCCCCAGCATTTT
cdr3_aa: CASSDDGTGPQHF

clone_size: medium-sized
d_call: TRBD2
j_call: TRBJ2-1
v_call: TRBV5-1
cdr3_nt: TGCGCCAGCAGCTTGGGACTAGCGGACAATAAATACACTGAGCAGTTCTTC
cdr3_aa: CASSLGLADNKYTEQFF

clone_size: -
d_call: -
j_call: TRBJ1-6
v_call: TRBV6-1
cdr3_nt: TGTGCCACCGCCGGGACATCTAATTCACCCCTCCACTTT
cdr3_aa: CATAGTSNSPLHF

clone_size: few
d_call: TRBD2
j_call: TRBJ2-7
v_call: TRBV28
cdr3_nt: TGTGCCAGCAGCACCGCCCGGACTAGCGGGAGGTGGATCCCCTACGAGCAGTACTTC
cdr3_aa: CASSTARTSGRWIPYEQYF

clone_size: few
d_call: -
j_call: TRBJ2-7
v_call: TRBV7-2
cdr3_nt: TGTGCCAGCAGCTTATTAACCCGGGCCTACGAGCAGTACTTC
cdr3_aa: CASSLLTRAYEQYF

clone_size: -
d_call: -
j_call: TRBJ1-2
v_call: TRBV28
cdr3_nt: TGTGCCAGCAACCTCCAGGGGTCCTATGGCTACACCTTC
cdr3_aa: CASNLQGSYGYTF

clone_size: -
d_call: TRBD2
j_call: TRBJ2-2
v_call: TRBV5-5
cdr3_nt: TGTGCCAGCACCCGGGGACTAGCGGGAGATAACACCGGGGAGCTGTTTTTT
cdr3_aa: CASTRGLAGDNTGELFF

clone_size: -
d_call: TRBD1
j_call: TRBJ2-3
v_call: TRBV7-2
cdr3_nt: TGTGCCAGCAGCCCCAGGGGGGGACAGGGGAGGGATACGCAGTATTTT
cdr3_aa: CASSPRGGQGRDTQYF

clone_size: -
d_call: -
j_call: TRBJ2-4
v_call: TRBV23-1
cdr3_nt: TGCGCCAGCAGTCAATACCCGAGGGCAGCCAAAAACATTCAGTACTTC
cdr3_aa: CASSQYPRAAKNIQYF

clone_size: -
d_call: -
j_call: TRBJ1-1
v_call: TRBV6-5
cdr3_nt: TGTGCCAGCAGTTCCGGCGGAGGGACGAACACTGAAGCTTTCTTT
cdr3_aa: CASSSGGGTNTEAFF